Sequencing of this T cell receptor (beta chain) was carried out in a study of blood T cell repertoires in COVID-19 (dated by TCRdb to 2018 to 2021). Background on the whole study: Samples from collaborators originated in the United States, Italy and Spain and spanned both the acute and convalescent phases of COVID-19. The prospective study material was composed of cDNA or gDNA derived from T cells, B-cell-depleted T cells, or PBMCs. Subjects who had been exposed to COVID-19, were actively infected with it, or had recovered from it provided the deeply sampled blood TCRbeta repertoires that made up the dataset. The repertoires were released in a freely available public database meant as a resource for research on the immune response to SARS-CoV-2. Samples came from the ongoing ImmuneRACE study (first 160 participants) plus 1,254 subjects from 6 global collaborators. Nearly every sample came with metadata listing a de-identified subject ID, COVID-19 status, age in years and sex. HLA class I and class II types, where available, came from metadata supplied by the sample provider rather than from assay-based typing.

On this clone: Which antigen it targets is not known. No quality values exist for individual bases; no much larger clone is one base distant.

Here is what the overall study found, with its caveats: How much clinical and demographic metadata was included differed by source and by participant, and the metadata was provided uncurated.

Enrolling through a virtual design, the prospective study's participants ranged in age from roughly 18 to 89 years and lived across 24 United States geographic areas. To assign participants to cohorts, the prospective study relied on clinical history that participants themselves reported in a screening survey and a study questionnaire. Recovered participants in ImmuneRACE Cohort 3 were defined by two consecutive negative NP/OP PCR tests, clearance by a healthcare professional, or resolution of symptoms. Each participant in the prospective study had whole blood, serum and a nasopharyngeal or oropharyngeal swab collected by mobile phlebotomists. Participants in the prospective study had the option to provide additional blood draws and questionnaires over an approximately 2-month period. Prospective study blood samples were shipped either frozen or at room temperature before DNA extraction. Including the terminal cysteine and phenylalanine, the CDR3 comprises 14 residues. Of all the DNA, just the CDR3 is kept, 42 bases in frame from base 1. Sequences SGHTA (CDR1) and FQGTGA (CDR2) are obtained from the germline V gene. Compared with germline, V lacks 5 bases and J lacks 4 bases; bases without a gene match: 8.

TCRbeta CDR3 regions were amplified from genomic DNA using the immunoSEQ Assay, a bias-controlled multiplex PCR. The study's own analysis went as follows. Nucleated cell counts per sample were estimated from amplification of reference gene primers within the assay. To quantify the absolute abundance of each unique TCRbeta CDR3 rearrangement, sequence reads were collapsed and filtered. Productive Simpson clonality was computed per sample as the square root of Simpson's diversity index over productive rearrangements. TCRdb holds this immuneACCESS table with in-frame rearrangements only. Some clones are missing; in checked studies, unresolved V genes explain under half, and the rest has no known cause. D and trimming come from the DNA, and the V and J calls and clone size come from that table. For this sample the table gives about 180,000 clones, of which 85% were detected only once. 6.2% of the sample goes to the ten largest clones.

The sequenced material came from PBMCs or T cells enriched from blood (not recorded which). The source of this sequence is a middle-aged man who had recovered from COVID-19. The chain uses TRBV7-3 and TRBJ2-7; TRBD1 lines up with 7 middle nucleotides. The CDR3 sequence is CASSLSRDSYEQYF. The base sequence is TGTGCCAGCAGCCTTTCCCGGGACAGTTACGAGCAGTACTTC.